This is a list of T cell receptor beta chains from one sample in a study of blood T cells in healthy people across ages. TCRdb reanalysed the 5' RACE reads using MiXCR and keeps one entry per CDR3 protein. The top ten hold roughly 13% of the sample, which has fewer than 950,000 distinct CDR3 sequences, approximately 35% seen once. The sample comprised blood. These receptors originate from a man younger than 30 in good health. The CDR3 runs from the conserved cysteine through the conserved F or W. A D gene is named only where the DNA matches it firmly. Clone size, where shown, is once, few, many, or a class for clones that have expanded.

>few|TRBV12-3/TRBV12-4|TRBD2|TRBJ2-3
TGTGCCAGCAGTGATCTAGCGGGGGCCCCCAGGGATACGCAGTATTTT
CASSDLAGAPRDTQYF
>many|TRBV29-1|TRBD1|TRBJ1-1
TGCAGCGTTGGACAGGGCGTGAGCACTGAAGCTTTCTTT
CSVGQGVSTEAFF
>few|TRBV20-1|.|TRBJ2-3
TGCAGTGCTTCCTGGGGTGAGGATACGCAGTATTTT
CSASWGEDTQYF
>.|TRBV4-2|TRBD2|TRBJ2-1
TGTGCCAGCAGCCAAGATCCGGGGCTAGCGGGGGGACCCGACAATGAGCAGTTCTTC
CASSQDPGLAGGPDNEQFF
>.|TRBV4-3|.|TRBJ2-4
TGCGCCAGCAGCCAAGATCCCCCTCCAGGAACCAAAAACATTCAGTACTTC
CASSQDPPPGTKNIQYF
>.|TRBV9|TRBD2|TRBJ2-1
TGTGCCAGCATAGCGGGGGGGTTCTACAATGAGCAGTTCTTC
CASIAGGFYNEQFF
>.|TRBV10-3|.|TRBJ2-3
TGTGCCATCAGTGAGTCGTCCAGGGTGGGTACAGATACGCAGTATTTT
CAISESSRVGTDTQYF
>.|TRBV20-1|.|TRBJ1-1
TGCAGTGCTAGGGGGGCCCGTGAAGCTTTCTTT
CSARGAREAFF
>many|TRBV20-1|.|TRBJ1-2
TGCAGTGCTAGATCCGGTGCGGGTGCTTTGTGGGGCTACACCTTC
CSARSGAGALWGYTF
>.|TRBV5-1|.|TRBJ2-3
TGCGCCAGCAGCTTGGCCAAACTCACAGATACGCAGTATTTT
CASSLAKLTDTQYF
>few|TRBV27|TRBD1|TRBJ1-5
TGTGCCAGCAGTACAGGACAGGGGACCTCGGGGGTGCCCCAGCATTTT
CASSTGQGTSGVPQHF
>many|TRBV7-2|.|TRBJ1-2
TGTGCCAGCACCCGAGGATTGGAGAACTATGGCTACACCTTC
CASTRGLENYGYTF
>many|TRBV7-8|.|TRBJ1-4
TGTGCCAGCTCGGCCAGGGCTAATGAAAAACTGTTTTTT
CASSARANEKLFF
>.|TRBV4-1|.|TRBJ1-1
TGCGCCAGCAACCGATACCCCGGGGCTGGGGACACTGAAGCTTTCTTT
CASNRYPGAGDTEAFF
>.|TRBV4-2|TRBD2|TRBJ2-1
TGTGCCAGCAGCCAAGATCAACTAGCGGGGGACAATGAGCAGTTCTTC
CASSQDQLAGDNEQFF
>.|TRBV11-2|.|TRBJ1-1
TGTGCCAGCAGCTTAGTTCAGGCCGGGTTTAGCACTGAAGCTTTCTTT
CASSLVQAGFSTEAFF
>few|TRBV4-2|TRBD1|TRBJ1-4
TGTGCCAGCAGCCAGCCCGGGACAGGGCATGAAAAACTGTTTTTT
CASSQPGTGHEKLFF
>.|TRBV4-2|TRBD1|TRBJ1-6
TGTGCCAGCAGCCAAGCTGGGGGGACAGGCGGTTCACCCCCCCACTTT
CASSQAGGTGGSPPHF
>.|TRBV20-1|.|TRBJ1-5
TGCAGTGCTAGAGAGAGGCAGGGCCGGGGGAGTCAGCCCCAGCATTTT
CSARERQGRGSQPQHF
>few|TRBV12-3/TRBV12-4|.|TRBJ1-5
TGTGCCAGCAGTTTAATTTCACCGGATCAGCCCCAGCATTTT
CASSLISPDQPQHF
>few|TRBV20-1|TRBD2|TRBJ2-5
TGCAGTGCTAGGGGACTAGCGGGGTTCGGGAGGACCCAGTACTTC
CSARGLAGFGRTQYF
>few|TRBV12-3/TRBV12-4|TRBD1|TRBJ1-2
TGTGCCAGCAGTGTAGGACAGGAGTATGGCTACACCTTC
CASSVGQEYGYTF
>.|TRBV21-1|.|TRBJ1-1
TGTGCCAGCAGCCGACAGGAGGGCACTGAAGCTTTCTTT
CASSRQEGTEAFF
>few|TRBV4-2|.|TRBJ1-6
TGTGCCAGCAGCCAAGAGCCCCAGGCCTATAATTCACCCCTCCACTTT
CASSQEPQAYNSPLHF
>.|TRBV6-6|TRBD1|TRBJ1-2
TGTGCCAGCAGAGCCGATACAGGGGGCCTTGGCTACACCTTC
CASRADTGGLGYTF
>.|TRBV6-1|.|TRBJ2-7
TGTGCCAGCTTACTAACCTCCTACGAGCAGTACTTC
CASLLTSYEQYF
>.|TRBV5-1|TRBD2|TRBJ2-1
TGCGCCAGCAGCTTCCCGTTCGTGCGGGGGAACCAAGAGACCCAGTTCTTC
CASSFPFVRGNQETQFF
>few|TRBV20-1|TRBD2|TRBJ2-7
TGCAGTGCTAGAGGAATGCGACTAGCGGGGGAACAGTACTTC
CSARGMRLAGEQYF
>once|TRBV12-3/TRBV12-4|.|TRBJ2-3
TGTGCCAGCGGATACCAAACGGGGCGCACAGATACGCAGTATTTT
CASGYQTGRTDTQYF
>.|TRBV4-3|.|TRBJ2-1
TGCGCCAGCAGCCAAGTGGGGGGGCCGGGCAATGAGCAGTTCTTC
CASSQVGGPGNEQFF
>.|TRBV11-1|.|TRBJ2-1
TGTGCCAGCAGCTTAGAACACCCATACAATGAGCAGTTCTTC
CASSLEHPYNEQFF
>few|TRBV5-1|.|TRBJ1-2
TGCGCCAGCAGGGAGGAGGCTCGGGTTGATCGCTACACCTTC
CASREEARVDRYTF
>.|TRBV20-1|.|TRBJ1-5
TGCAGTGCTAGGGCCGTAACCCTCCTGGTGCAGCCCCAGCATTTT
CSARAVTLLVQPQHF
>.|TRBV7-8|.|TRBJ1-6
TGTGCCAGCAGCTTAAGTCGGACAACGGGAAATTCACCCCTCCACTTT
CASSLSRTTGNSPLHF
>.|TRBV3-1|.|TRBJ1-4
TGTGCCAGCACCCCGGGACGGAGAAATGAAAAACTGTTTTTT
CASTPGRRNEKLFF
>few|TRBV7-2|TRBD1|TRBJ2-1
TGTGCCAGCAGCTTAGTGCGTGGCAGGGGGTCGGGGAATGAGCAGTTCTTC
CASSLVRGRGSGNEQFF
>.|TRBV2|TRBD1|TRBJ2-4
TGTGCCAGCAGTGAAGAGGGTGACAGGGGTAAAAGCATTCAGTACTTC
CASSEEGDRGKSIQYF
>few|TRBV5-1|.|TRBJ2-3
TGCGCCAGCAGCTTGAAAGGAGAGGATACGCAGTATTTT
CASSLKGEDTQYF
>few|TRBV5-5|.|TRBJ2-2
TGTGCCACCAATACTGCGCCAGGAGTTACCGGGGAGCTGTTTTTT
CATNTAPGVTGELFF